The T cell receptor (beta chain) under discussion was sequenced for a study of blood T cell repertoires in COVID-19. Study information: COVID-19 samples from acute and convalescent phases originated in the United States, Italy and Spain. PBMCs, B-cell-depleted T cells, or T cells were the source of the cDNA or gDNA that made up the material.

Germline loops: CDR1 LNHDA, CDR2 SQIVND (reference sequence). CDR3 length equals 15 residues. With 7 bases removed from V and 5 bases from J, the gap between germline ends came to 17 bases. Per the authors' pipeline: Amplification of reference gene primers provided the estimated nucleated cell counts. Using immunoSEQ multiplex PCR, the repertoire was profiled, and TCRdb retains in-frame clones only, with some absent. V and J calls and clone size are those listed in that table; D and trimming were worked out from the DNA. In the table there are tens of thousands of clones, just under 90% of which are singletons.

The material sequenced was peripheral blood. This TCR derives from a human donor with active COVID-19. The donor label of this sample is uncertain. V is TRBV19 and J is TRBJ2-2, with a tentative D call TRBD2 (6 bases). Here the CDR3 DNA reads TGTGCCAGTATCTTAACCGGGACTCTGACCGGGGAGCTGTTTTTT. Translation: CASILTGTLTGELFF.